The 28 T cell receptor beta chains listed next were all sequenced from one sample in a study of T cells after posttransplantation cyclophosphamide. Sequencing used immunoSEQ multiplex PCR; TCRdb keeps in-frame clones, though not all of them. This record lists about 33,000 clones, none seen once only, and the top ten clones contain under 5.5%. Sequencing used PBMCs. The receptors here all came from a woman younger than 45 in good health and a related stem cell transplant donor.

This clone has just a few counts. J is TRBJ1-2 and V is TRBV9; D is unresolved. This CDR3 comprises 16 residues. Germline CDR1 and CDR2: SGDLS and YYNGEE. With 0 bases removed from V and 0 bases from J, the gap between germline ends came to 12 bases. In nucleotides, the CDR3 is TGTGCCAGCAGCGTAGAATTGTCACCTACTAACTATGGCTACACCTTC. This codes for CASSVELSPTNYGYTF.

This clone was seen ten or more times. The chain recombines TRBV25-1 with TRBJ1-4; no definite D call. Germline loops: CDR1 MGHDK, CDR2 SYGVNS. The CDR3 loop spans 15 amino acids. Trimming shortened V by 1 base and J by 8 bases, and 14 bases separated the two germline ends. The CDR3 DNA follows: TGTGCCAGCAGTGAATTCACGGCAGGCCCAGAAAAACTGTTTTTT. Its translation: CASSEFTAGPEKLFF.

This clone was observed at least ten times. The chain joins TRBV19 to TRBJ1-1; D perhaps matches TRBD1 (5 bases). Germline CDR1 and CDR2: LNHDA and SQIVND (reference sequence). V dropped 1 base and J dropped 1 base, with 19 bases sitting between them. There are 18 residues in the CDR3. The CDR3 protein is CASSIGGNRWRGNTEAFF. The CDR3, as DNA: TGTGCCAGTAGTATAGGGGGAAACAGGTGGAGGGGGAACACTGAAGCTTTCTTT.

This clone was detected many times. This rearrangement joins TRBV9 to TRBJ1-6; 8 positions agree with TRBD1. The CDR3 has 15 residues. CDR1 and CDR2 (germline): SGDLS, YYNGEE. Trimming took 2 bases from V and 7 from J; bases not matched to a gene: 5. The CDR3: CASSVLTGENSPLHF. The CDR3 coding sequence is TGTGCCAGCAGCGTTTTGACAGGGGAAAATTCACCCCTCCACTTT.

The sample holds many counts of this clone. This CDR3 reads CASSLPGSSLSGANVLTF. The DNA for the CDR3 is TGTGCCAGCAGCTTGCCAGGGAGCTCTCTCTCTGGGGCCAACGTCCTGACTTTC. The chain combines TRBV5-6 with TRBJ2-6; D might be TRBD1 or TRBD2, each matching 5 bases. The germline V gene has CDR1 SGHDT and CDR2 YYEEEE. CDR3 length equals 18 residues. Trimming took 1 base from V and 0 from J, leaving 14 bases between them.

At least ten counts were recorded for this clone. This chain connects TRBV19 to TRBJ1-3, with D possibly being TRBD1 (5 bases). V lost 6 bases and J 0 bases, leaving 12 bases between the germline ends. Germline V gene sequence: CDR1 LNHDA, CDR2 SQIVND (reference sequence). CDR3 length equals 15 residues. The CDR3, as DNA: TGTGCCAGTAGAAGGGGTTCCACCTCTGGAAACACCATATATTTT. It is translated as CASRRGSTSGNTIYF.

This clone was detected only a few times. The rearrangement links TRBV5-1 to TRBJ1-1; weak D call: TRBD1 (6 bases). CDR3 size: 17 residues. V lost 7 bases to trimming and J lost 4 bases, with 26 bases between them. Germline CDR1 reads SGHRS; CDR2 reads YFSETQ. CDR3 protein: CASSQIGGAPFATEAFF. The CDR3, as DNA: TGCGCCAGCTCTCAGATCGGGGGGGCCCCCTTTGCCACTGAAGCTTTCTTT.

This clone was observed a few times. This CDR3 is CASSLAVLAGVGTDTQYF. CDR3 sequence (DNA): TGTGCCAGCAGCTTAGCGGTACTAGCGGGGGTGGGCACAGATACGCAGTATTTT. This rearrangement joins TRBV7-2 to TRBJ2-3; 11 bases are a match to TRBD2. Germline loops: CDR1 SGHTA, CDR2 FQGNSA. V was clipped by 0 bases and J by 1 base; unmatched bases: 6. This CDR3 contains 18 residues.

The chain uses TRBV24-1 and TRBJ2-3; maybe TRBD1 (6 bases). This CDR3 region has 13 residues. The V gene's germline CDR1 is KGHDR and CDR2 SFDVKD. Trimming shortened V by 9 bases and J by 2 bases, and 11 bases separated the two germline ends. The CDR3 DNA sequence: TGTGCCACCGCGGACAGTTACACAGATACGCAGTATTTT. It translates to CATADSYTDTQYF.

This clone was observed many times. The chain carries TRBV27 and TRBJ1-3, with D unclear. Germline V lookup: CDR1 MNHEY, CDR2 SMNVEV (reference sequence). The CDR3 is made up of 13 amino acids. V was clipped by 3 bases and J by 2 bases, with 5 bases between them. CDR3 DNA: TGTGCCAGCAGTTTCAGTCCTGGAAACACCATATATTTT. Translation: CASSFSPGNTIYF.

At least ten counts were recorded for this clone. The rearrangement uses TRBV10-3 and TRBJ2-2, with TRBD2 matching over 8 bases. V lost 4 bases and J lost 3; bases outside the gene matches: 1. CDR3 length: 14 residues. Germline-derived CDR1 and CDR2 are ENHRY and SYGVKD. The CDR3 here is CAISVAGYTGELFF. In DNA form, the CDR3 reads TGTGCCATCAGTGTAGCGGGGTACACCGGGGAGCTGTTTTTT.

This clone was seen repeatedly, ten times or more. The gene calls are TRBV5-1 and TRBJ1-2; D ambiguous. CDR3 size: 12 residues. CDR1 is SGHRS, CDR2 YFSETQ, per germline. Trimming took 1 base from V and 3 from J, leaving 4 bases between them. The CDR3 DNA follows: TGCGCCAGCAGCTTGCGCGACTATGGCTACACCTTC. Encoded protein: CASSLRDYGYTF.

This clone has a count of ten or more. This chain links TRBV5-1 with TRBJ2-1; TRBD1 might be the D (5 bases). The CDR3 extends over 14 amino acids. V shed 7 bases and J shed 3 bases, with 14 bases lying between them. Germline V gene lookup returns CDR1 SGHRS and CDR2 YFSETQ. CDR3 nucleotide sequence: TGCGCCAGCCAGAAGGGGCTAGACTACAATGAGCAGTTCTTC. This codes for CASQKGLDYNEQFF.

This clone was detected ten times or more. The CDR3 reads CASSRGLTNEKLFF. CDR3 sequence (DNA): TGTGCCAGCAGCCGGGGACTAACTAATGAAAAACTGTTTTTT. The V and J genes are TRBV6-5 and TRBJ1-4; tentatively, D is TRBD1 (5 bases). The CDR3 loop spans 14 amino acids. V lost 6 bases and J lost 1, with 9 bases in between. Germline V CDR1 and CDR2: MNHEY, SVGAGI.

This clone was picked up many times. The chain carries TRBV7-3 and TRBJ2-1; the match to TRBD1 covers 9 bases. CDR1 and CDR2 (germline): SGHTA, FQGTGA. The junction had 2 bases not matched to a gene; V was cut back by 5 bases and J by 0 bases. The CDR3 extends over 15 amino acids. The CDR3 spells CASSLGQGSYNEQFF. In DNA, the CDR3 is TGTGCCAGCAGCCTGGGACAGGGCTCCTACAATGAGCAGTTCTTC. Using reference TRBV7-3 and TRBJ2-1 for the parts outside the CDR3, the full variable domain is GAGVSQTPSNKVTEKGKYVELRCDPISGHTALYWYRQSLGQGPEFLIYFQGTGAADDSGLPNDRFFAVRPEGSVSTLKIQRTERGDSAVYLCASSLGQGSYNEQFFGPGTRLTVL.

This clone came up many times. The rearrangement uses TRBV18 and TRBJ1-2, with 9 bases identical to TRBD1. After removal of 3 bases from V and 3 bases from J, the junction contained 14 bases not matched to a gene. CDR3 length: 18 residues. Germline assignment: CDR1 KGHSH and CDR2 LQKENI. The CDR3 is CASSPIITGQGFDYGYTF. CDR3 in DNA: TGTGCCAGCTCACCTATCATCACGGGACAGGGATTCGACTATGGCTACACCTTC.

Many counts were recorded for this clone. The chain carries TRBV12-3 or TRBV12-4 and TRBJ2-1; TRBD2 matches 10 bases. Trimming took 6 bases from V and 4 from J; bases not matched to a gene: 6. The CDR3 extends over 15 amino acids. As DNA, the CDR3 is TGTGCCAGCAGACATACTAGCGGGGCTTACAATGAGCAGTTCTTC. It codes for CASRHTSGAYNEQFF.

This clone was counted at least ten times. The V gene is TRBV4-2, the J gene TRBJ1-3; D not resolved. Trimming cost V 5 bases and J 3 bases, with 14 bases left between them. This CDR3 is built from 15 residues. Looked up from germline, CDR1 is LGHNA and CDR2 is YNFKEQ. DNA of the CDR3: TGTGCCAGCAGCGAAAGTGTGCGACATGGAAACACCATATATTTT. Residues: CASSESVRHGNTIYF.

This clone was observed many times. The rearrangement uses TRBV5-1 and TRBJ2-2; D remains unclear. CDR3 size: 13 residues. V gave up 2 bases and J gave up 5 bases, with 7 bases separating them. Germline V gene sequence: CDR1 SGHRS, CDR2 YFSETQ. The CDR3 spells CASSFMLTGELFF. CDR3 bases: TGCGCCAGCAGCTTTATGTTGACCGGGGAGCTGTTTTTT.

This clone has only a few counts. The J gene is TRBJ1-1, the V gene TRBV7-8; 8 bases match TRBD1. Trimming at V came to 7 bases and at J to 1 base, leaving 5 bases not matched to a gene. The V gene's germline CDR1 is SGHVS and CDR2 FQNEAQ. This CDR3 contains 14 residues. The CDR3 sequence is CASNQGARNTEAFF. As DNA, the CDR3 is TGTGCCAGCAACCAGGGGGCAAGGAACACTGAAGCTTTCTTT.

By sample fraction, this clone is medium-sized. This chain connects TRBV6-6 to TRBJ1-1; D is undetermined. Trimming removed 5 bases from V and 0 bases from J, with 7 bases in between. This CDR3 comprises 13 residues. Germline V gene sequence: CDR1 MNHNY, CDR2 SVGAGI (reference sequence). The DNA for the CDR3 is TGTGCCAGCAGTACTAAGCTGAACACTGAAGCTTTCTTT. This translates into CASSTKLNTEAFF.

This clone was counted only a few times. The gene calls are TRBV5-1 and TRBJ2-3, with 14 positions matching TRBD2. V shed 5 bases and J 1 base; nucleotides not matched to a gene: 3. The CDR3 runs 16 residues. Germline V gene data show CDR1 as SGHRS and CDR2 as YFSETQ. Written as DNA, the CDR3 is TGCGCCAGCAGGCCGACTAGCGGGGGGGGCACAGATACGCAGTATTTT. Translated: CASRPTSGGGTDTQYF. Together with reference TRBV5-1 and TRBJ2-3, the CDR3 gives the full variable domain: KAGVTQTPRYLIKTRGQQVTLSCSPISGHRSVSWYQQTPGQGLQFLFEYFSETQRNKGNFPGRFSGRQFSNSRSEMNVSTLELGDSALYLCASRPTSGGGTDTQYFGPGTRLTVL.

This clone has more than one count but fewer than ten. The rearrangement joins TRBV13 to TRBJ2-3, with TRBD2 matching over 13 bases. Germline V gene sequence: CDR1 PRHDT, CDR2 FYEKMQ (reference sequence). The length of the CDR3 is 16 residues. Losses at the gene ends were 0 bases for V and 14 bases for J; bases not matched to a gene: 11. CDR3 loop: CASSLGGRLAGGSGYF. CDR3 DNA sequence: TGTGCCAGCAGCTTAGGAGGGCGACTAGCGGGGGGTTCGGGGTATTTT.

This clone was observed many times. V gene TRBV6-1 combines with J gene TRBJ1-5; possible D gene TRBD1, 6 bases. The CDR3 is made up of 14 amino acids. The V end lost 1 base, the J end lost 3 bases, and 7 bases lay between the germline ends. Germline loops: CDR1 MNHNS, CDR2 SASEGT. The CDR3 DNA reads TGTGCCAGCAGTGAAGGACAGGACAATCAGCCCCAGCATTTT. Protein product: CASSEGQDNQPQHF.

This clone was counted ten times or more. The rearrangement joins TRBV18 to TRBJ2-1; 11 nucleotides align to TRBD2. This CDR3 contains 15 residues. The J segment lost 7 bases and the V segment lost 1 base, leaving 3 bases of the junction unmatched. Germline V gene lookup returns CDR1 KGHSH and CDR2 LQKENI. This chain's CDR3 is CASSPLAGGLNEQFF. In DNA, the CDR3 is TGTGCCAGCTCACCACTAGCGGGGGGGCTGAATGAGCAGTTCTTC. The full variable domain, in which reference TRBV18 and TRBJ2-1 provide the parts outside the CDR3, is NAGVMQNPRHLVRRRGQEARLRCSPMKGHSHVYWYRQLPEEGLKFMVYLQKENIIDESGMPKERFSAEFPKEGPSILRIQQVVRGDSAAYFCASSPLAGGLNEQFFGPGTRLTVL.

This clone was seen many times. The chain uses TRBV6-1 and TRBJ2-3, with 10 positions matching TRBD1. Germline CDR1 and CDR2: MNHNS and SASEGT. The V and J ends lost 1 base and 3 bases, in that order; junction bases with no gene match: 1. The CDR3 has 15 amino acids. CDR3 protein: CASSEGQGATDTQYF. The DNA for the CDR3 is TGTGCCAGCAGTGAAGGACAGGGGGCGACAGATACGCAGTATTTT.

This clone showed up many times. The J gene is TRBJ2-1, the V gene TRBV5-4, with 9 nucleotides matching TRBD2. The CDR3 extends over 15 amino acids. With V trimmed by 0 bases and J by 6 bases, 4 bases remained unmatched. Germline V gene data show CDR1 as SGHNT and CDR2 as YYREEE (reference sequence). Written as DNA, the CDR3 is TGTGCCAGCAGCTTGGCGTGGCGGGGGGGCAATGAGCAGTTCTTC. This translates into CASSLAWRGGNEQFF.

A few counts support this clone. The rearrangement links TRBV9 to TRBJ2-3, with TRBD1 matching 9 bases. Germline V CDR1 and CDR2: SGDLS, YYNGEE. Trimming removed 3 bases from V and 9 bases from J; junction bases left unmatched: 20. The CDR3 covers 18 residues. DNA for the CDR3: TGTGCCAGCAGCGCCGGGACAGGGATCTTGAACGGAGTCGAGACGCAGTATTTT. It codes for CASSAGTGILNGVETQYF.